These 27 T cell receptor beta chains originate from one sample sequenced in a study of blood T cell repertoires in COVID-19. Generated by immunoSEQ multiplex PCR, the TCRdb table keeps only in-frame clones and is missing some. This table has around 46,000 clones, roughly 84% appearing once. Sequenced material: peripheral blood. These receptors all stem from a man between 65 and 85 years old with acute or convalescent COVID-19.

The chain recombines TRBV30 with TRBJ2-2, with 10 bases lining up with TRBD1. Germline CDR1 is GTSNPN and CDR2 is SVGIG (reference sequence). Trimming cost V 3 bases and J 7 bases; bases outside gene matches: 2. This CDR3 is built from 13 residues. CDR3 sequence reads: CAWRGDRGGELFF. DNA for the CDR3: TGTGCCTGGAGGGGGGACAGGGGCGGGGAGCTGTTTTTT.

The chain has TRBV10-3 and TRBJ1-1; D might be TRBD1 (5 bases). Trimming left V 3 bases short and J 3 bases short, with 11 bases between. Per germline, CDR1 ENHRY and CDR2 SYGVKD. This CDR3 spans 14 amino acids. The CDR3 bases are TGTGCCATCAGTGACCAGGGCGGGGACACTGAAGCTTTCTTT. It translates to CAISDQGGDTEAFF.

CDR3 amino acids: CASSYRGNGYTF. The DNA for the CDR3 is TGTGCCAGCAGTTACAGGGGGAATGGCTACACCTTC. The chain uses TRBV6-2 or TRBV6-3 and TRBJ1-2; D perhaps matches TRBD1 (6 bases). Trimming cost V 2 bases and J 6 bases, with 7 bases left between them. CDR1 and CDR2 (germline): MNHEY, SVGEGT. The CDR3 extends over 12 amino acids.

V is TRBV12-5 and J is TRBJ1-1; 9 positions agree with TRBD1. Germline V lookup: CDR1 LGHNT, CDR2 FRNRAP. CDR3 length: 18 residues. Unmatched junction bases numbered 8, after V lost 0 bases and J lost 0 bases. The CDR3 bases are TGTGCTAGTGGTTTGGTAAGGGGACAGGGATGGATGAACACTGAAGCTTTCTTT. Its protein is CASGLVRGQGWMNTEAFF.

This chain links TRBV28 with TRBJ1-5; D possibly corresponds to TRBD1 (6 bases). V lost 2 bases and J lost 5, with 10 bases in between. This CDR3 is 14 amino acids long. The germline V gene encodes CDR1 MDHEN and CDR2 SYDVKM. The CDR3 coding sequence is TGTGCCAGCAGTTTAGGGGCAGGGGATCAGCCCCAGCATTTT. This translates into CASSLGAGDQPQHF.

This chain links TRBV7-9 with TRBJ1-1; 7 nucleotides line up with TRBD1. V was clipped by 6 bases and J by 1 base; unmatched bases: 8. The germline V gene encodes CDR1 SEHNR and CDR2 FQNEAQ (reference sequence). The CDR3 is 15 amino acids. The CDR3 here is CASSFARQGNTEAFF. The CDR3 DNA is TGTGCCAGCAGTTTCGCTCGACAGGGGAACACTGAAGCTTTCTTT.

This chain joins TRBV19 and TRBJ1-2, with TRBD1 matching over 12 bases. Germline lookup yields CDR1 LNHDA and CDR2 SQIVND (reference sequence). This CDR3 is 15 amino acids long. V was pared by 4 bases and J by 8 bases, with 8 bases of the junction left unmatched. CDR3 in DNA: TGTGCCAGTAGTAGCCCCGGGACAGGGGGCAAGGGCTACACCTTC. Translation gives CASSSPGTGGKGYTF.

CDR3 DNA: TGCGCCAGCAGCCGAGGGGGCAACACCGGGGAGCTGTTTTTT. Its protein product is CASSRGGNTGELFF. This chain links TRBV4-3 with TRBJ2-2; 7 positions match TRBD1. This CDR3 comprises 14 residues. Unmatched junction bases numbered 1, after V lost 4 bases and J lost 2 bases. Germline V lookup: CDR1 LGHNA, CDR2 YSLEER.

This chain links TRBV24-1 with TRBJ1-4; D gene ambiguous. In germline, CDR1 is KGHDR, CDR2 SFDVKD. Trimming shortened V by 10 bases and J by 2 bases, and 10 bases separated the two germline ends. CDR3 length equals 13 residues. Written as DNA, the CDR3 is TGTGCCACGCGCGCCGGGACTAATGAAAAACTGTTTTTT. Translating gives CATRAGTNEKLFF.

This clone turned up a few times. The rearrangement links TRBV6-1 to TRBJ2-2, with 7 bases aligning to TRBD2. This CDR3 comprises 15 residues. In germline, CDR1 is MNHNS, CDR2 SASEGT. With 0 bases clipped from V and 7 bases from J, the junction kept 5 bases outside the gene matches. This CDR3 reads CASSEAGLRSGELFF. DNA of the CDR3: TGTGCCAGCAGTGAAGCGGGACTAAGGAGCGGGGAGCTGTTTTTT.

The chain employs TRBV24-1 and TRBJ1-5; 8 nucleotides align to TRBD1. V dropped 7 bases and J dropped 6; count of bases not matched to a gene: 4. The CDR3 extends over 13 amino acids. Germline lookup yields CDR1 KGHDR and CDR2 SFDVKD. The CDR3 nucleotides read TGTGCCACCAGAGGACAGGGTAGTCAGCCCCAGCATTTT. Encoded protein: CATRGQGSQPQHF.

V gene TRBV6-1 combines with J gene TRBJ1-5; 9 positions match TRBD1. The CDR3 loop spans 16 amino acids. Germline V gene sequence: CDR1 MNHNS, CDR2 SASEGT. Unmatched junction bases numbered 6, after V lost 4 bases and J lost 2 bases. The CDR3 DNA follows: TGTGCCAGCAGTGTGGGTACAGGGGGCGGCAATCAGCCCCAGCATTTT. Protein: CASSVGTGGGNQPQHF.

The V gene is TRBV15, the J gene TRBJ1-3; D is ambiguous. Trimming took off 2 bases at V and 3 bases at J, with 14 bases between the two ends. CDR1 LNHNV and CDR2 YYDKDF come from the germline V gene (reference sequence). The CDR3 contains 16 residues. Here the CDR3 DNA reads TGTGCCACCAGCAGATCCCGCGGGAGCGTTGGAAACACCATATATTTT. It yields the protein CATSRSRGSVGNTIYF.

The V gene is TRBV20-1, the J gene TRBJ2-5, with 7 bases aligning to TRBD1. With V trimmed by 6 bases and J by 7 bases, 5 bases remained unmatched. The CDR3 covers 11 residues. CDR1 is DFQATT, CDR2 SNEGSKA, per germline (reference sequence). CDR3 nucleotide sequence: TGCAGTGCCCCGTCAGGGGGGACCCAGTACTTC. Translating it yields CSAPSGGTQYF.

The chain links TRBV7-2 to TRBJ1-2; 8 nucleotides match TRBD1. V dropped 5 bases and J dropped 4; count of bases not matched to a gene: 12. The CDR3 is 16 residues long. Germline V gene sequence: CDR1 SGHTA, CDR2 FQGNSA. CDR3 region: CASSPQTQGAGYGYTF. CDR3 coding DNA: TGTGCCAGCAGCCCACAGACGCAGGGGGCGGGCTATGGCTACACCTTC.

The chain links TRBV7-6 to TRBJ2-7; D is unresolved. This CDR3 comprises 13 residues. CDR1 and CDR2 (germline): SGHVS, FNYEAQ. V lost 2 bases and J lost 4, with 9 bases in between. The CDR3 DNA sequence: TGTGCCAGCAGCTTAAATTTCGGGTACGAGCAGTACTTC. It translates to CASSLNFGYEQYF.

J is TRBJ1-2 and V is TRBV4-3; D possibly corresponds to TRBD1 (5 bases). Deletions cut 1 base from V and 1 base from J, with 10 bases between. The germline gives CDR1 LGHNA, CDR2 YSLEER. There are 15 residues in the CDR3. CDR3 nucleotide sequence: TGCGCCAGCAGCCAAGCGGGGGGGATTAACTATGGCTACACCTTC. Translated: CASSQAGGINYGYTF.

The J gene is TRBJ2-5, the V gene TRBV3-1 (or the pseudogene TRBV3-2), with 8 bases that match TRBD1. Germline V lookup: CDR1 LGHDT, CDR2 YNNKEL (reference sequence). This CDR3 is 14 amino acids long. J lost 5 bases, V lost 2 bases, and 4 bases had no gene match. The chain's CDR3 is CASSQNRGDETQYF. The CDR3 DNA sequence: TGTGCCAGCAGCCAAAACAGGGGGGACGAGACCCAGTACTTC.

CDR3 protein: CASSLGLAGGETQYF. The CDR3 DNA reads TGTGCCAGCAGCTTGGGCCTAGCGGGAGGTGAGACCCAGTACTTC. The chain has TRBV11-2 and TRBJ2-5, with 11 bases lining up with TRBD2. V shed 3 bases and J 5 bases; nucleotides not matched to a gene: 5. Per germline, CDR1 SGHAT and CDR2 FQNNGV. There are 15 residues in the CDR3.

The chain combines TRBV15 with TRBJ1-4; no clear D gene. CDR3 size: 13 residues. Germline loops: CDR1 LNHNV, CDR2 YYDKDF (reference sequence). V was trimmed by 2 bases and J by 7 bases, leaving 8 bases between them. The CDR3 loop reads CATSRSTGEKLFF. The CDR3 DNA follows: TGTGCCACCAGCAGAAGTACGGGTGAAAAACTGTTTTTT.

V usage is TRBV14 and J usage is TRBJ1-1; no clear D gene. From germline, CDR1 is SGHDN and CDR2 FVKESK. The CDR3 totals 13 residues. The germline V and J ends were trimmed by 5 bases and 1 base, with 8 bases remaining between them. CDR3 sequence (DNA): TGTGCCAGCAGCTACAGAGAGAACACTGAAGCTTTCTTT. Its translation is CASSYRENTEAFF.

In regard to this clone: A junction boundary mismatches the germline segment, possibly from a read error. The V call is TRBV6-2 or TRBV6-3, the J call TRBJ1-2, with D tentatively TRBD1 (5 bases). The CDR3 is made up of 13 amino acids. The germline gives CDR1 MNHEY, CDR2 SVGEGT. The CDR3 region is CASSDSYQGGYTF. The DNA of the CDR3 is TGTGCCAGCAGTGACTCCTACCAGGGAGGCTACACCTTC.

With regard to this clone: Other DNA sequences in the same sample also yield this CDR3. The CDR3 DNA is TGCGCCAGCAGCTTGGGACAGGGAGGCTATGGCTACACCTTC. Amino acids: CASSLGQGGYGYTF. This rearrangement joins TRBV5-1 to TRBJ1-2, with 7 positions matching TRBD1. V was pared by 0 bases and J by 4 bases, with 3 bases of the junction left unmatched. CDR1 and CDR2 from the germline V gene are SGHRS and YFSETQ. This CDR3 region has 14 residues. Full variable domain (rest looked up from reference TRBV5-1 and TRBJ1-2): KAGVTQTPRYLIKTRGQQVTLSCSPISGHRSVSWYQQTPGQGLQFLFEYFSETQRNKGNFPGRFSGRQFSNSRSEMNVSTLELGDSALYLCASSLGQGGYGYTFGSGTRLTVV.

This clone appeared a single time. The J gene is TRBJ2-1, the V gene TRBV27; 7 bases are shared with TRBD1. V lost 8 bases and J lost 5; bases outside the gene matches: 18. Per germline, CDR1 MNHEY and CDR2 SMNVEV (reference sequence). The CDR3 consists of 17 residues. In DNA form, the CDR3 reads TGTGCCAGCGCCAGGGGGTCCCTCTGGGAGATTCACAATGAGCAGTTCTTC. Translating gives CASARGSLWEIHNEQFF.

The gene calls are TRBV6-6 and TRBJ1-4; 9 bases map to TRBD1. The CDR3 runs 16 residues. The germline V gene has CDR1 MNHNY and CDR2 SVGAGI (reference sequence). With V trimmed by 2 bases and J by 5 bases, 6 bases remained unmatched. The CDR3 nucleotides are TGTGCCAGCAGTTACCACATGGACAGGGGAAATGAAAAACTGTTTTTT. Its protein product is CASSYHMDRGNEKLFF.

The chain recombines TRBV7-3 with TRBJ2-2, with a tentative D call TRBD2 (5 bases). The CDR3 is made up of 14 amino acids. Trimming left V 5 bases short and J 8 bases short, with 15 bases between. Per the germline V gene, CDR1 is SGHTA and CDR2 is FQGTGA. The CDR3 spells CASSLRTGLGELFF. CDR3 nucleotide sequence: TGTGCCAGCAGCCTCCGGACTGGTCTGGGGGAGCTGTTTTTT.

This chain joins TRBV2 and TRBJ2-1; maybe TRBD2 (5 bases). This CDR3 has 15 amino acids. V was shortened by 6 bases and J by 4 bases, with 16 bases between the two germline ends. Looked up from germline, CDR1 is SNHLY and CDR2 is FYNNEI. In nucleotides, the CDR3 is TGTGCCAGCAGACCCGACGGAGGATATTACAATGAGCAGTTCTTC. Residues: CASRPDGGYYNEQFF.